A selection of T cell receptor beta chains follows, all from one sample in a study of shared clonotypes between healthy human individuals. Assay: immunoSEQ multiplex PCR; the TCRdb copy retains only in-frame clones and omits some. The sample has over a million clones; about 80% are singletons. Sequenced: memory CD4+ T cells sorted from blood. Receptor source: a man in his late teens or twenties in good health. Each CDR3 is given with its conserved first and last residue. A D gene is named only where the DNA matches it firmly. The size entry is marked missing in some rows and otherwise reads once, few, many or a size class.

D | J | size | V | DNA | CDR3
TRBD2 | TRBJ2-2 | . | TRBV7-2 | TGTGCCAGCAGCTTAGTGGGTAGCGGGAGGGCCGACACCGGGGAGCTGTTTTTT | CASSLVGSGRADTGELFF
TRBD2 | TRBJ2-3 | . | TRBV19 | TGTGCCAGTAGTATAGGAAGGACTAGCGACACAGATACGCAGTATTTT | CASSIGRTSDTDTQYF
. | TRBJ1-1 | . | TRBV19 | TGTGCCAGTAGTATGGATGTTATCATGAACACTGAAGCTTTCTTT | CASSMDVIMNTEAFF
. | TRBJ1-2 | few | TRBV25-1 | TGTGCCAGCAGTGCGGCCCGGGACATTTATGGCTACACCTTC | CASSAARDIYGYTF
. | TRBJ2-3 | . | TRBV10-2 | TGCGCCAGCAGTGAGTTTGCTAGAAACACAGATACGCAGTATTTT | CASSEFARNTDTQYF
. | TRBJ1-5 | few | TRBV30 | TGTGCCTGGAGTGCCTCTGGGAGGGGATTCAATCAGCCCCAGCATTTT | CAWSASGRGFNQPQHF
. | TRBJ1-2 | . | TRBV10-1 | TGTGCCTCGCAGGGTGACGGCTACACCTTC | CASQGDGYTF
TRBD1 | TRBJ2-7 | . | TRBV19 | TGTGCCAGTAGTATCCCCGACAGGGGGGCAACCTACGAGCAGTACTTC | CASSIPDRGATYEQYF
. | TRBJ2-5 | . | TRBV9 | TGTGCCAGCGGGGCGGGGCCCAAAGAGACCCAGTACTTC | CASGAGPKETQYF
TRBD2 | TRBJ2-1 | . | TRBV5-1 | TGCGCCAGCCGGGCAACTAGCGGGGGGGCCGCTGAGCAGTTCTTC | CASRATSGGAAEQFF
. | TRBJ1-2 | many | TRBV11-2 | TGTGCCAGCAGCCCGAGGGAGACTAACTATGGCTACACCTTC | CASSPRETNYGYTF
TRBD1 | TRBJ2-3 | . | TRBV7-2 | TGTGCCAGCAGCGGGACAGGCACGCAGTATTTT | CASSGTGTQYF
. | TRBJ2-3 | . | TRBV5-4 | TGTGCCAGCAGCCTGAGGGGGGCTGCCGGCACAGATACGCAGTATTTT | CASSLRGAAGTDTQYF
TRBD1 | TRBJ2-7 | . | TRBV30 | TGTGCCTGGAAGAGGGACAGAACTGCCTACGAGCAGTACTTC | CAWKRDRTAYEQYF
. | TRBJ2-7 | . | TRBV30 | TGTGCCTGGAGTGTACGGGTCCAGCAGTACTTC | CAWSVRVQQYF
TRBD2 | TRBJ2-1 | . | TRBV2 | TGTGCCAGCAGCGATAGGCGGGGGTCCTACAATGAGCAGTTCTTC | CASSDRRGSYNEQFF
. | TRBJ2-3 | . | TRBV6-1 | TGTGCCAGCAGCCTGGGTTCTTTCACAGATACGCAGTATTTT | CASSLGSFTDTQYF
TRBD2 | TRBJ2-5 | . | TRBV5-1 | TGCGCCAGCAGCTTACTTACTAGCGGCCAAGAGACCCAGTACTTC | CASSLLTSGQETQYF
. | TRBJ2-7 | . | TRBV9 | TGTGCCAGCAGCGTAGCGTCAGAGGGGCGCTACGAGCAGTACTTC | CASSVASEGRYEQYF
. | TRBJ2-7 | . | TRBV5-4 | TGTGCCACAAAACAGGGGGGGATATCCTACGAGCAGTACTTC | CATKQGGISYEQYF
. | TRBJ1-6 | . | TRBV6-5 | TGTGCCAGCAGTTACCCTACTTTGGACTCACCCCTCCACTTT | CASSYPTLDSPLHF
. | TRBJ2-5 | few | TRBV6-6 | TGTGCCAGCAGTTACTCGTGGCGGGAGACCCAGTACTTC | CASSYSWRETQYF